A selection of T cell receptor beta chains follows, all from one sample in a study of blood T cell repertoires in COVID-19. Clones were read by immunoSEQ multiplex PCR, and TCRdb kept only the in-frame ones, dropping some. Here the sample spans about 110,000 clones, 60% to 80% being singletons. Sequenced sample: peripheral blood. These receptors were obtained from a woman older than 75 with active or convalescent COVID-19. The CDR3 runs from the conserved cysteine through the conserved F or W. D genes are given only for firm matches. Size is omitted from some rows. Given values are once, few, many or a class for expanded clones.

>TRBJ1-1|NA|few|TRBV18|15
TGTGCCAGCTCACCTCTCTCTCGGTCTGTCACTGAAGCTTTCTTT
CASSPLSRSVTEAFF
>TRBJ2-3|NA|once|TRBV7-3|17
TGTGCCAGCAGCTTAACGGCGGGATCTTTCGTCACAGATACGCAGTATTTT
CASSLTAGSFVTDTQYF
>TRBJ2-2|NA|NA|TRBV9|14
TGTGCCAGCAGCGTAACTGATTACACCGGGGAGCTGTTTTTT
CASSVTDYTGELFF
>TRBJ1-5|TRBD1|NA|TRBV27|15
TGTGCCAGCAGCACCAACAGGGGTTTGAATCAGCCCCAGCATTTT
CASSTNRGLNQPQHF
>TRBJ2-3|TRBD2|NA|TRBV6-2/TRBV6-3|21
TGTGCCAGCAGTTACCCGACCTCGATAGCGGGAGTGTGGTTAAGCACAGATACGCAGTATTTT
CASSYPTSIAGVWLSTDTQYF
>TRBJ2-1|TRBD2|NA|TRBV7-9|16
TGTGCCAGCAGCTCCGGACTAGCGGGAGATGGCGATGAGCAGTTCTTC
CASSSGLAGDGDEQFF
>TRBJ2-7|TRBD2|NA|TRBV6-2/TRBV6-3|17
TGTGCCAGCAGTTACGGACTAGCCAATCCACATCGATACGAGCAGTACTTC
CASSYGLANPHRYEQYF
>TRBJ2-1|NA|once|TRBV9|16
TGTGCCAGCAGCGTATGGGCGACGCCTACTTACAATGAGCAGTTCTTC
CASSVWATPTYNEQFF
>TRBJ2-5|TRBD2|NA|TRBV2|13
TGTGCCGGGGGACTAGGAGACCAAGAGACCCAGTACTTC
CAGGLGDQETQYF
>TRBJ2-1|TRBD2|NA|TRBV29-1|14
TGCAGCGTTGAATATAGCGGGTCCTACAATGAGCAGTTCTTC
CSVEYSGSYNEQFF
>TRBJ2-2|NA|few|TRBV27|16
TGTGCCAGCAGTCAACAGGGTGGTGGGAACACCGGGGAGCTGTTTTTT
CASSQQGGGNTGELFF
>TRBJ2-7|NA|NA|TRBV19|14
TGTGCCAGTAGCGACATACAGGGTTGGAACGAGCAGTACTTC
CASSDIQGWNEQYF
>TRBJ2-1|TRBD2|NA|TRBV24-1|14
TGTGCCACCAGTGCCAGCGGGAGGGCCAGGGAGCAGTTCTTC
CATSASGRAREQFF
>TRBJ1-1|TRBD1|NA|TRBV19|15
TGTGCCAGTAGTCTACAGGGGAAATTGGACACTGAAGCTTTCTTT
CASSLQGKLDTEAFF
>TRBJ1-2|TRBD1|NA|TRBV7-9|13
TGTGCCAGCAGCCGGACAGGCCTCTATGGCTACACCTTC
CASSRTGLYGYTF
>TRBJ1-4|NA|NA|TRBV28|16
TGTGCCAGCAGTTCAGGAGGAAGGACGGTAGATGAAAAACTGTTTTTT
CASSSGGRTVDEKLFF
>TRBJ1-2|NA|NA|TRBV5-8|13
TGTGCCAGCAGCTTGCCGGGGGACTATGGCTACACCTTC
CASSLPGDYGYTF
>TRBJ1-5|TRBD1|NA|TRBV7-6|16
TGTGCCAGCAGCTTGTACAGGGGGGGGCGCAATCAGCCCCAGCATTTT
CASSLYRGGRNQPQHF
>TRBJ2-1|TRBD1|NA|TRBV5-1|13
TGCGCCAGCAGCCTGAGACCTCGGGACAGGGGGTTCTTC
CASSLRPRDRGFF
>TRBJ2-1|NA|NA|TRBV6-4|15
TGTGCCAGCAGTGACTCGCCGGGTACCTACAATGAGCAGTTCTTC
CASSDSPGTYNEQFF
>TRBJ1-1|TRBD1|NA|TRBV10-3|18
TGTGCCATCAGTGCTCCCCGGGACAGGGGGCTAGAAGGGACTGAAGCTTTCTTT
CAISAPRDRGLEGTEAFF
>TRBJ2-2|TRBD2|NA|TRBV9|17
TGTGCCAGCAGCGCATCGGCAGCGGGACTAAACACCGGGGAGCTGTTTTTT
CASSASAAGLNTGELFF
>TRBJ1-5|TRBD1|few|TRBV15|15
TGTGCCACCAGCAGGGACAGGGTCGTCTATCAGCCCCAGCATTTT
CATSRDRVVYQPQHF
>TRBJ2-2|TRBD1|once|TRBV27|14
TGTGCCAGCAGTTGGGACAGGGGGCCCGGGGAGCTGTTTTTT
CASSWDRGPGELFF
>TRBJ2-5|TRBD1|NA|TRBV27|13
TGTGCCAGCGGACGGGACAGGGGAGAGACCCAGTACTTC
CASGRDRGETQYF
>TRBJ1-3|NA|NA|TRBV5-1|16
TGCGCCAGCAGCTTGGAGGGGTACCGCTCTGGAAACACCATATATTTT
CASSLEGYRSGNTIYF
>TRBJ1-2|NA|NA|TRBV9|15
TGTGCCAGCAGCGTACTATCTCAAGGGGACTATGGCTACACCTTC
CASSVLSQGDYGYTF
>TRBJ1-4|NA|NA|TRBV6-5|15
TGTGCCAGCAGTTACTCGGGCCAGCTAAATGAAAAACTGTTTTTT
CASSYSGQLNEKLFF
>TRBJ2-7|NA|NA|TRBV5-1|13
TGCGCCAGCAGCTGGACTGAGTCCTACGAGCAGTACTTC
CASSWTESYEQYF
>TRBJ2-1|TRBD2|few|TRBV5-5|17
TGTGCCAGCAGCTTGGGTAGCGGCGGGAGGGTTCGTGATGAGCAGTTCTTC
CASSLGSGGRVRDEQFF
>TRBJ2-1|NA|NA|TRBV5-1|15
TGCGCCAGCAGCTCGCGGAGGCTTTCCTACAATGAGCAGTTCTTC
CASSSRRLSYNEQFF
>TRBJ2-1|TRBD2|NA|TRBV11-2|17
TGTGCCAGCAGCCGACCCTATTCGGCGGGAGGGAACAATGAGCAGTTCTTC
CASSRPYSAGGNNEQFF
>TRBJ1-3|NA|NA|TRBV29-1|14
TGCAGCGTTGAATTGGCGGTCTCTGGAAACACCATATATTTT
CSVELAVSGNTIYF
>TRBJ1-3|NA|few|TRBV5-1|14
TGCGCCAGCAGCTTATCTACCTCTGGAAACACCATATATTTT
CASSLSTSGNTIYF
>TRBJ2-5|NA|NA|TRBV25-1|15
TGTGCCAGCACACCAGCGGCTTGGTACCAAGAGACCCAGTACTTC
CASTPAAWYQETQYF
>TRBJ2-7|TRBD1|NA|TRBV7-9|14
TGTGCCAGCAGCTTAGGCCAGGGGGTCTACGAGCAGTACTTC
CASSLGQGVYEQYF
>TRBJ2-5|TRBD2|NA|TRBV5-1|19
TGCGCCAGCTCCGCTTTGGGGCTAGCGGGAGGCCCCCGCCAAGAGACCCAGTACTTC
CASSALGLAGGPRQETQYF
>TRBJ1-2|TRBD1|NA|TRBV7-8|17
TGTGCCAGCAGCTTAGCTATCGGACAGGGGCAGGTCTATGGCTACACCTTC
CASSLAIGQGQVYGYTF
>TRBJ2-7|NA|NA|TRBV3-1/TRBV3-2|16
TGTGCCAGCAGCCAGCCACCCCCCCAGGGTGCCCTCGAGCAGTACTTC
CASSQPPPQGALEQYF
>TRBJ1-6|NA|NA|TRBV2|12
TGTGCCAGCAGGGCTAACAGGGAACCCCTCCACTTT
CASRANREPLHF
>TRBJ2-7|TRBD1|NA|TRBV27|13
TGTGCCAGCAGACGACAGGGATCCTACGAGCAGTACTTC
CASRRQGSYEQYF
>TRBJ2-1|NA|NA|TRBV7-3|13
TGTGCCAGCAGCTTGAACCGGGACAATGAGCAGTTCTTC
CASSLNRDNEQFF